This paragraph reports one TCR beta chain. The antigen is unknown. Trimming removed 1 base from V and 3 bases from J, with 22 bases in between. This CDR3 is built from 18 residues. Germline V gene lookup returns CDR1 LNHDA and CDR2 SQIVND (reference sequence). The entry originates in a study of cytomegalovirus exposure and HLA in healthy donors. General study results and limits: Exclusion as indistinguishable affected some V segments, including TRBV6-2 and TRBV6-3. For most TCR sequences rarity was the rule, although some public TCRs occurred in many donors. According to a later analysis, most TCR beta chains associated with CMV appeared HLA-restricted. The study put around 180 TCR beta chains on its list as cytomegalovirus-associated.

PCR was performed using 60 Vbeta and 13 Jbeta primers. Sequencing used immunoSEQ multiplex PCR; TCRdb keeps in-frame clones, though not all of them. Seen here are 110,000 to 150,000 clones, 75% to 90% observed once, and the top ten hold less than 1.5%. The specimen was PBMCs. The TCR originated in a female donor in good health and CMV-seronegative. The chain employs TRBV19 and TRBJ2-7, with a possible D match to TRBD2 (6 bases). This CDR3 reads CASSIGWRGRAQIYEQYF. Written as DNA, the CDR3 is TGTGCCAGTAGTATAGGTTGGCGGGGCCGCGCCCAGATCTACGAGCAGTACTTC.